These 11 T cell receptor beta chains share one sample of origin, sequenced in a study of blood T cell repertoires in COVID-19 (dated by TCRdb to between 2020 and 2021). Library method: the immunoSEQ multiplex PCR assay. The clones in this table, taken by TCRdb from immuneACCESS, are in-frame only. Not every clone is retained; where verified, under half of the shortfall comes from an unresolved V gene, and the cause of the rest is unknown. The sample has about 150,000 clones on record, about four fifths of them singletons. The ten largest clonotypes hold around 28% of the sample. The sample consisted of peripheral blood. Receptor source: an older woman with acute or convalescent COVID-19.

The chain is built from TRBV30 and TRBJ1-1; D might be TRBD1 (5 bases). The germline V gene has CDR1 GTSNPN and CDR2 SVGIG (reference sequence). The CDR3 consists of 13 residues. V was pared by 2 bases and J by 5 bases, with 12 bases between. The CDR3 here is CAWSRRDLTEAFF. Written as DNA, the CDR3 is TGTGCCTGGAGTAGGCGGGACCTGACTGAAGCTTTCTTT.

V and J are TRBV11-2 and TRBJ1-3; D unresolved. The V end lost 4 bases, the J end lost 0 bases, and 10 bases lay between the germline ends. Germline V lookup: CDR1 SGHAT, CDR2 FQNNGV. The CDR3 length is 15 residues. The CDR3 spells CASSWRRSSGNTIYF. As DNA, the CDR3 is TGTGCCAGCAGCTGGCGACGGAGCTCTGGAAACACCATATATTTT.

Only a few counts were recorded for this clone. The chain is built from TRBV19 and TRBJ2-2, with TRBD2 as a possible D gene (5 bases). This CDR3 is 15 amino acids long. Germline V CDR1 and CDR2: LNHDA, SQIVND (reference sequence). The germline V and J ends were trimmed by 9 bases and 3 bases, with 17 bases remaining between them. The DNA of the CDR3 is TGTGCCAGCGAGGGCTACCCCCTCGACACCGGGGAGCTGTTTTTT. Encoded protein: CASEGYPLDTGELFF. The whole variable domain, filled in from reference TRBV19 and TRBJ2-2, reads DGGITQSPKYLFRKEGQNVTLSCEQNLNHDAMYWYRQDPGQGLRLIYYSQIVNDFQKGDIAEGYSVSREKKESFPLTVTSAQKNPTAFYLCASEGYPLDTGELFFGEGSRLTVL.

This chain's CDR3 is CASSEAALAGVANTGELFF. For the CDR3, the DNA is TGTGCCAGCAGTGAAGCGGCTTTAGCGGGTGTCGCGAACACCGGGGAGCTGTTTTTT. V usage is TRBV6-1 and J usage is TRBJ2-2; 7 nucleotides align to TRBD2. CDR1 MNHNS and CDR2 SASEGT come from the germline V gene. The CDR3 loop spans 19 amino acids. Trimming removed 0 bases from V and 0 bases from J; junction bases left unmatched: 10.

The chain recombines TRBV5-4 with TRBJ1-2; D is unclear. Per the germline V gene, CDR1 is SGHNT and CDR2 is YYREEE (reference sequence). This CDR3 has 15 residues. With 4 bases removed from V and 1 base from J, the gap between germline ends came to 14 bases. The CDR3 here is CASSPPGSVNYGYTF. The CDR3 DNA is TGTGCCAGCAGCCCCCCCGGTTCTGTTAACTATGGCTACACCTTC.

The chain has TRBV5-1 and TRBJ2-3; 11 positions agree with TRBD2. This CDR3 is 16 amino acids long. Per germline, CDR1 SGHRS and CDR2 YFSETQ. After removal of 4 bases from V and 2 bases from J, the junction contained 6 bases not matched to a gene. CDR3 region: CASSQGTSGPTDTQYF. Here the CDR3 DNA reads TGCGCCAGCAGCCAGGGGACTAGCGGTCCCACAGATACGCAGTATTTT.

The chain combines TRBV28 with TRBJ2-5; 7 bases agree with TRBD2. This CDR3 spans 13 amino acids. V gave up 7 bases and J gave up 1 base; unmatched junction bases: 3. In germline, CDR1 is MDHEN, CDR2 SYDVKM. The CDR3 DNA reads as TGTGCCAGCACTGGGGGGGGCCAAGAGACCCAGTACTTC. Translation: CASTGGGQETQYF.

This chain links TRBV6-5 with TRBJ2-5; D gene uncertain. The length of the CDR3 is 13 residues. Trimming removed 7 bases at V and 5 bases at J, with 14 bases between. Germline V gene sequence: CDR1 MNHEY, CDR2 SVGAGI. CDR3 amino acids: CASTRSVAETQYF. CDR3 coding DNA: TGTGCCAGCACCCGGAGTGTCGCCGAGACCCAGTACTTC.

In this sample, this clone turned up once. The chain links TRBV28 to TRBJ1-1, with D possibly TRBD1 on 6 matching bases. V lost 5 bases and J lost 4, with 23 bases in between. The CDR3 totals 17 residues. Germline loops: CDR1 MDHEN, CDR2 SYDVKM. The CDR3 nucleotides are TGTGCCAGCAGTGTCGGGACATCTGGCCATAGGGGCACTGAAGCTTTCTTT. As protein: CASSVGTSGHRGTEAFF.

The rearrangement joins TRBV11-2 to TRBJ1-1, with TRBD1 as a possible D gene (6 bases). This CDR3 spans 15 amino acids. Trimming took off 6 bases at V and 1 base at J, with 15 bases between the two ends. In germline, CDR1 is SGHAT, CDR2 FQNNGV. CDR3: CASSTGTRKNTEAFF. CDR3 coding DNA: TGTGCCAGCAGTACCGGGACACGAAAGAACACTGAAGCTTTCTTT.

The rearrangement joins TRBV5-6 to TRBJ1-2, with 12 bases lining up with TRBD1. Per germline, CDR1 SGHDT and CDR2 YYEEEE. The CDR3 is made up of 16 amino acids. V lost 3 bases and J lost 4; bases outside the gene matches: 7. The CDR3 loop is CASSWDRGQLVYGYTF. As DNA, the CDR3 is TGTGCCAGCAGCTGGGACAGGGGGCAACTCGTCTATGGCTACACCTTC.